The present TCR beta chain was sequenced within a study of OX40 agonist ivuxolimab in advanced cancers. Some background on the complete study: Ivuxolimab was a fully human IgG2 agonistic monoclonal antibody targeting the costimulatory receptor OX40 (CD134). The dose-escalation cohort was roughly 87% male with a mean age of approximately 60 years, ranging from roughly 20 to 80. Intravenous ivuxolimab was administered to patients every 2 weeks at six dose levels: 0.01, 0.1, 0.3, 1.5, 3 and 10 mg/kg. Three dose-escalation patients achieved partial responses, one with hepatocellular carcinoma and two with cutaneous melanoma. Of the 50 to 55 dose-escalation patients, hepatocellular carcinoma was present in around 19, melanoma in approximately 15, renal cell carcinoma in 9 and head and neck cancer in 9. The paper describes the monotherapy dose-escalation part (N of about 52 patients) of the phase I trial of ivuxolimab. The purpose of peripheral TCRbeta sequencing was to test whether ivuxolimab changed TCR sequence diversity and led to clonal T-cell expansion. Prior anti-PD-1, anti-PD-L1 or anti-CTLA-4 therapy was permitted, and about two fifths of dose-escalation patients had received checkpoint inhibitors. Broad study findings and their caveats: Partial responders in the 0.1-3.0 mg/kg groups had among the lowest normalized peripheral clonal expansion, especially among CD8+ T cells. At doses from 0.1 to 3.0 mg/kg, clonal expansion was seen in both CD4+ and CD8+ blood T cells between baseline and week 6. Low levels of normalized T-cell clonal expansion were also seen in some nonresponding patients. The antigen specificity of the clonally expanded peripheral T cells was not determined. On average, CD8+ T cells showed more expanded clones than CD4+ T cells after ivuxolimab.

Details on this clone: What this receptor recognizes is not known. Base qualities are missing; no much larger clone stands one base away.

Genomic DNA was extracted from sorted cells for sequencing of the TCRbeta CDR3 region. TCRbeta CDR3 regions were sequenced using the immunoSEQ Assay. Not all clones reach the TCRdb copy of this immuneACCESS table, which keeps in-frame sequences only. Checked studies attribute under half of the gap to unresolved V genes and leave the rest unexplained. The sample profile shows more than 100,000 clones; just over 90% of them were found once. Of the sample, around 1% falls within the top ten clones. Relative to germline, V is 1 base shorter and J is 4 bases shorter, with 6 bases between their ends. Counted from cysteine to phenylalanine, this CDR3 has 13 amino acids. The entry retains the CDR3 DNA only, 39 bases that are in frame from base 1. For CDR1 and CDR2, the germline V gene lists SGHRS and YFSETQ. The trial excluded patients who had a history of autoimmune disease or were on systemic immunosuppression. Peripheral blood for TCR sequencing was collected from all dose cohorts at baseline, on cycle 4 day 1, and on cycle 7 day 1. The samples were taken from a phase I, first-in-human, multicenter, open-label dose-escalation trial of ivuxolimab. Adults with locally advanced or metastatic melanoma, renal cell, hepatocellular, or head and neck squamous cell carcinoma were enrolled in the trial. Before TCR sequencing, CD4+ T cells and CD8+ T cells from peripheral blood were sorted into separate populations.

The receptor comes from an adult with an advanced solid tumor such as melanoma, head and neck, liver or kidney cancer. The sequencing used CD4+ or CD8+ T cells sorted from blood, collected in a trial of the OX40 agonist ivuxolimab. The sequence is built from TRBV5-1 and TRBJ1-5; TRBD1 is possibly the D segment (5 matching bases). CDR3 region: CASSLQGNQPQHF. The DNA sequence follows: TGCGCCAGCAGCTTGCAGGGAAATCAGCCCCAGCATTTT.